The clone carrying this T cell receptor (beta chain) occurred many times. The entry originates in a study of T cells in Graves' hyperthyroidism and ophthalmopathy. The CDR3 regions of TCR beta were amplified from RNA transcripts. The primer set for the first-round RT-PCR of the TCR CDR3 was HTBI. TCRdb used MiXCR to reprocess the multiplex PCR reads, holding one entry per CDR3 protein. The sample contains some 600,000 distinct CDR3 sequences, approximately 15% of which appear only once. The clonotype originates from a woman aged 30 to 39 with Graves' hyperthyroidism that later progressed to Graves' ophthalmopathy. Material for sequencing was blood.

The CDR3 nucleotides are TGTGCCAGCAGCTTAGGGGGAGGTCAGTTCAAAGAGACCCAGTACTTC. It translates to CASSLGGGQFKETQYF. The rearrangement links TRBV7-2 to TRBJ2-5; possible D gene TRBD2, 6 bases. The CDR3 contains 16 residues. From germline, CDR1 is SGHTA and CDR2 FQGNSA. V gave up 1 base and J gave up 3 bases, with 15 bases separating them.